These 3 T cell receptor beta chains were sequenced from one sample in a study of regulatory T cells in long-lasting Graves disease. Combining iRepertoire HTBI primers with Arm-PCR of CDR3 regions, the authors built TCR beta libraries. TCRdb re-derived calls from the multiplex PCR reads in MiXCR, one entry per CDR3 protein. This sample yields over 350,000 distinct CDR3 sequences, of which approximately 16% are seen a single time; over 7% belongs to the top ten. Documented time point: newly diagnosed GD, antithyroid drugs for less than 3 months. Extracted PBMC RNA gave rise to the TCR library. The sample was also reused in another study, on T cells in Graves' hyperthyroidism and ophthalmopathy.

Sequencing used peripheral blood mononuclear cells (PBMCs), obtained at new diagnosis, from a patient treated with antithyroid drugs. The receptors come from a woman aged 35 to 49 with Graves disease.

The genes are TRBV30 and TRBJ1-2; D unclear. The CDR3 extends over 13 amino acids. CDR1 and CDR2 from the germline V gene are GTSNPN and SVGIG (reference sequence). The V end was cut by 8 bases, the J end by 4 bases, with 17 bases between. CDR3 coding DNA: TGTGCCAGTAGTGGAGACATGACCTATGGCTACACCTTC. This translates into CASSGDMTYGYTF.

This clonotype was counted at least ten times. The chain couples TRBV20-1 to TRBJ1-1; no reliable D call. This CDR3 spans 11 amino acids. V lost 5 bases and J lost 2, with 6 bases in between. Germline loops: CDR1 DFQATT, CDR2 SNEGSKA (reference sequence). The CDR3 region is CSAWLNTEAFF. Here the CDR3 DNA reads TGCAGTGCTTGGCTTAACACTGAAGCTTTCTTT.

This sequence joins TRBV19 and TRBJ1-5; weak D call: TRBD1 (5 bases). This CDR3 spans 12 amino acids. Germline assignment: CDR1 LNHDA and CDR2 SQIVND (reference sequence). V lost 10 bases and J lost 6, with 13 bases in between. The CDR3, as DNA: TGTGCCACAACAGGACCGGGTCAGCCCCAGCATTTT. Translation: CATTGPGQPQHF.